These 24 T cell receptor beta chains originate from one sample sequenced in a study of technical replicates of blood from a few donors. TCRdb keeps only in-frame clones here, not all; method: immunoSEQ multiplex PCR. This table has 70,000 or so clones, approximately 88% appearing once. Sequencing was carried out using PBMCs. Receptors originate from a human donor in good health. Some clones in this sample may be carry-over from other donors' samples.

This chain links TRBV5-1 with TRBJ2-1; 8 nucleotides agree with TRBD2. CDR3 length equals 17 residues. Germline lookup yields CDR1 SGHRS and CDR2 YFSETQ. The V and J ends lost 1 base and 0 bases, in that order; junction bases with no gene match: 6. The DNA for the CDR3 is TGCGCCAGCAGCTTGTCTTCGGGAGGGAGCTCCTACAATGAGCAGTTCTTC. Translation gives CASSLSSGGSSYNEQFF.

The chain has TRBV11-2 and TRBJ2-7; 7 bases fit TRBD1. Germline values: CDR1 SGHAT, CDR2 FQNNGV. V lost 5 bases and J lost 0; bases outside the gene matches: 4. This CDR3 comprises 14 residues. The CDR3 nucleotides read TGTGCCAGCAGCCTACAGGGGAGCTCCTACGAGCAGTACTTC. Its protein is CASSLQGSSYEQYF.

The table lists this clone with a count of one. J is TRBJ2-2 and V is TRBV19; D is ambiguous. The CDR3 loop spans 16 amino acids. V lost 3 bases to trimming and J lost 8 bases, with 19 bases between them. Germline CDR1 is LNHDA and CDR2 is SQIVND (reference sequence). In DNA, the CDR3 is TGTGCCAGTAGTATCCTGACCACCGTCCCGACAGGGGAGCTGTTTTTT. Its translation: CASSILTTVPTGELFF.

The chain carries TRBV5-4 and TRBJ2-7; 9 bases fit TRBD1. The CDR3 spans 15 residues. The germline gives CDR1 SGHNT, CDR2 YYREEE (reference sequence). Trimming at V came to 4 bases and at J to 5 bases, leaving 10 bases not matched to a gene. DNA for the CDR3: TGTGCCAGCAGCAGGGAAACAGGGGGCTTCAACGAGCAGTACTTC. It yields the protein CASSRETGGFNEQYF.

This chain links TRBV6-1 with TRBJ2-5; D call uncertain. Trimming took 5 bases from V and 4 from J, leaving 14 bases between them. The CDR3 loop spans 14 amino acids. The V gene's germline CDR1 is MNHNS and CDR2 SASEGT. The CDR3 spells CASSTGPFLETQYF. The CDR3 DNA reads TGTGCCAGCAGTACGGGTCCCTTTTTAGAGACCCAGTACTTC.

The rearrangement links TRBV4-2 to TRBJ2-4; 7 bases agree with TRBD2. This CDR3 has 21 residues. Per germline, CDR1 LGHNA and CDR2 YNFKEQ. V shed 0 bases, J shed 0 bases, and the junction held 17 bases outside the gene matches. The CDR3 DNA reads as TGTGCCAGCAGCCAAGATACCCCGGGTTGGGGGGGACTACTAGCCAAAAACATTCAGTACTTC. Translation gives CASSQDTPGWGGLLAKNIQYF.

The chain is built from TRBV11-1 and TRBJ1-4, with 11 nucleotides matching TRBD1. Germline V CDR1 and CDR2: SGHAT, FQDESV (reference sequence). Trimming removed 5 bases from V and 7 bases from J; junction bases left unmatched: 15. CDR3 length equals 18 residues. In nucleotides, the CDR3 is TGTGCCAGCAGCCGCTGGACAGGGGGCTCCAGAGGAGGTGAAAAACTGTTTTTT. It specifies CASSRWTGGSRGGEKLFF. Based on the CDR3 plus reference TRBV11-1 and TRBJ1-4, the full variable domain is EAEVAQSPRYKITEKSQAVAFWCDPISGHATLYWYRQILGQGPELLVQFQDESVVDDSQLPKDRFSAERLKGVDSTLKIQPAELGDSAMYLCASSRWTGGSRGGEKLFFGSGTQLSVL.

The V and J genes are TRBV9 and TRBJ1-3; the D gene is possibly TRBD1 (6 bases). This CDR3 contains 16 residues. CDR1 and CDR2 (germline): SGDLS, YYNGEE. V shed 1 base and J shed 6 bases, with 17 bases lying between them. CDR3 sequence: CASSVKGTGLENTIYF. The CDR3 DNA reads TGTGCCAGCAGCGTAAAGGGTACAGGGCTGGAAAACACCATATATTTT.

V is TRBV11-2 and J is TRBJ2-7; tentatively, D is TRBD2 (6 bases). Trimming took off 4 bases at V and 1 base at J, with 14 bases between the two ends. In germline, CDR1 is SGHAT, CDR2 FQNNGV. The CDR3 has 15 amino acids. The CDR3 DNA reads TGTGCCAGCAGCTCCCGTGGTAGCGGTTCCTACGAGCAGTACTTC. Residues: CASSSRGSGSYEQYF.

The V gene is TRBV7-9, the J gene TRBJ2-7; maybe TRBD1 (6 bases). Deletions cut 3 bases from V and 0 bases from J, with 9 bases between. The CDR3 has 14 residues. Germline CDR1 SEHNR, CDR2 FQNEAQ (reference sequence). The CDR3 region is CASSLMDSSYEQYF. CDR3 nucleotide sequence: TGTGCCAGCAGCTTGATGGACAGCTCCTACGAGCAGTACTTC. The full variable domain, in which reference TRBV7-9 and TRBJ2-7 provide the parts outside the CDR3, is DTGVSQNPRHKITKRGQNVTFRCDPISEHNRLYWYRQTLGQGPEFLTYFQNEAQLEKSRLLSDRFSAERPKGSFSTLEIQRTEQGDSAMYLCASSLMDSSYEQYFGPGTRLTVT.

In this sample, this clone turned up a few times. The chain uses TRBV15 and TRBJ2-2; no definite D call. Looked up from germline, CDR1 is LNHNV and CDR2 is YYDKDF (reference sequence). The CDR3 covers 15 residues. V was clipped by 1 base and J by 4 bases, with 10 bases between them. CDR3 in amino acids: CATSRGLDRTGELFF. In DNA, the CDR3 is TGTGCCACCAGCAGAGGGCTAGACCGCACCGGGGAGCTGTTTTTT.

The chain has TRBV2 and TRBJ2-1, with 9 positions matching TRBD2. V shed 6 bases and J 2 bases; nucleotides not matched to a gene: 5. This CDR3 region has 15 residues. In germline, CDR1 is SNHLY, CDR2 FYNNEI. Here the CDR3 reads CASRTGLAPYNEQFF. The DNA for the CDR3 is TGTGCCAGCAGAACGGGACTAGCACCCTACAATGAGCAGTTCTTC.

This clone was seen only once. J is TRBJ2-5 and V is TRBV4-1; 12 bases fit TRBD1. The germline V gene has CDR1 MGHRA and CDR2 YSYEKL. Losses at the gene ends were 4 bases for V and 4 bases for J; bases not matched to a gene: 7. CDR3 size: 16 residues. In DNA form, the CDR3 reads TGCGCCAGCAGCCCAGGGACAGGGGGCGCGGGAGAGACCCAGTACTTC. Translated, it gives CASSPGTGGAGETQYF.

The CDR3 DNA sequence: TGTGCCAGCTCCACCGGGACAGGGGGCGTCGAGCAGTACTTC. Amino acid sequence: CASSTGTGGVEQYF. The chain combines TRBV11-2 with TRBJ2-7; 12 positions match TRBD1. The CDR3 loop spans 14 amino acids. The ends lost 8 bases at V and 6 bases at J; junction bases unmatched: 8. Germline lookup yields CDR1 SGHAT and CDR2 FQNNGV.

CDR3 amino acids: CASSITGTSVRGQFF. The CDR3, as DNA: TGTGCCAGCAGCATAACCGGGACTAGCGTCCGGGGGCAGTTCTTC. The V call is TRBV7-2, the J call TRBJ2-1, with TRBD2 matching 10 bases. The CDR3 is 15 amino acids. Looked up from germline, CDR1 is SGHTA and CDR2 is FQGNSA. V was pared by 5 bases and J by 12 bases, with 13 bases of the junction left unmatched.

V is TRBV5-6 and J is TRBJ2-7; 11 bases fit TRBD2. The CDR3 runs to 15 residues. Losses at the gene ends were 6 bases for V and 7 bases for J; bases not matched to a gene: 12. Germline loops: CDR1 SGHDT, CDR2 YYEEEE. The CDR3 region is CASILAGGLMGEQYF. The CDR3 DNA is TGTGCCAGCATCCTAGCGGGGGGCTTAATGGGGGAGCAGTACTTC.

V and J are TRBV5-1 and TRBJ2-1, with a tentative D call TRBD2 (6 bases). The CDR3 has 14 amino acids. CDR1 and CDR2 (germline): SGHRS, YFSETQ. With 2 bases removed from V and 3 bases from J, the gap between germline ends came to 9 bases. CDR3 amino acids: CASSLSGDYNEQFF. The CDR3 DNA sequence: TGCGCCAGCAGCTTATCGGGAGACTACAATGAGCAGTTCTTC.

This clone is a singleton in its sample. The rearrangement joins TRBV9 to TRBJ2-5, with D perhaps TRBD2 (6 bases). V was trimmed by 7 bases and J by 1 base, leaving 17 bases between them. This CDR3 has 15 amino acids. CDR1 and CDR2 (germline): SGDLS, YYNGEE. The CDR3 sequence is CASGVGGRGQETQYF. The CDR3 DNA is TGTGCCAGCGGGGTCGGGGGAAGGGGCCAAGAGACCCAGTACTTC.

The chain employs TRBV7-2 and TRBJ2-7; TRBD1 agrees at 8 bases. The germline V gene encodes CDR1 SGHTA and CDR2 FQGNSA. This CDR3 has 15 residues. V was clipped by 6 bases and J by 4 bases; unmatched bases: 11. The CDR3 loop reads CASSPIARGRYEQYF. The CDR3 DNA is TGTGCCAGCAGTCCCATCGCCAGGGGGCGTTACGAGCAGTACTTC.

The J gene is TRBJ1-6, the V gene TRBV5-1; no clear D. Trimming took 1 base from V and 3 from J, leaving 5 bases between them. CDR1 is SGHRS and CDR2 is YFSETQ in the germline V gene. The CDR3 is 14 residues long. The CDR3 nucleotides are TGCGCCAGCAGCTTGAATAACTATAATTCACCCCTCCACTTT. Protein product: CASSLNNYNSPLHF.

The V and J genes are TRBV19 and TRBJ2-1; tentatively, D is TRBD2 (5 bases). The CDR3 extends over 12 amino acids. Germline V gene lookup returns CDR1 LNHDA and CDR2 SQIVND (reference sequence). This CDR3 reads CDNSSCPNEQFF. CDR3 DNA sequence: TGTGACAACTCTAGCTGCCCCAATGAGCAGTTCTTC.

The gene calls are TRBV10-3 and TRBJ2-3; 14 bases match TRBD2. Germline lookup yields CDR1 ENHRY and CDR2 SYGVKD. The CDR3 is made up of 16 amino acids. V lost 3 bases and J lost 6; bases outside the gene matches: 5. The chain's CDR3 is CAISERLAGGPDTQYF. CDR3 nucleotide sequence: TGTGCCATCAGTGAACGACTAGCGGGGGGGCCTGATACGCAGTATTTT.

This clone was seen a handful of times. This chain connects TRBV29-1 to TRBJ2-3, with D uncertain. Deletions cut 6 bases from V and 0 bases from J, with 7 bases between. The CDR3 spans 12 residues. Looked up from germline, CDR1 is SQVTM and CDR2 is ANQGSEA. As DNA, the CDR3 is TGCAGCGTGAAGACTAGCACAGATACGCAGTATTTT. Amino acids: CSVKTSTDTQYF.

The J gene is TRBJ1-2, the V gene TRBV28; possible D gene TRBD1, 6 bases. The CDR3 is 14 residues long. With 6 bases removed from V and 5 bases from J, the gap between germline ends came to 16 bases. CDR1 MDHEN and CDR2 SYDVKM come from the germline V gene. The CDR3 DNA reads as TGTGCCAGCAGAAGGGGGTCCGACCGGTATGGCTACACCTTC. Translated, it gives CASRRGSDRYGYTF.